Shown below are 16 T cell receptor beta chains from a single sample sequenced in a study of T-cell reconstitution after alpha-beta-depleted transplantation in children. Unique molecular identifiers were incorporated when the TCRbeta library was constructed. TCRdb re-analysed the PCR reads in MiXCR, keeping a single row per CDR3 protein. The sample lists fewer than 700,000 distinct CDR3 sequences, 13% occurring once. The starting material was PBMCs, mostly from graft donor cells, obtained 360 days after TCRalphabeta/CD19-depleted stem cell transplant. Receptors were obtained from a male patient between 5 and 17 years old who had a stem cell transplant for acute myeloid leukemia, so the T cells may come from the graft donor.

V gene TRBV9 combines with J gene TRBJ2-3; 7 bases line up with TRBD1. Germline-derived CDR1 and CDR2 are SGDLS and YYNGEE. This CDR3 has 18 residues. Trimming cost V 1 base and J 2 bases; bases outside gene matches: 13. The CDR3 DNA reads as TGTGCCAGCAGCGTATACCCCAAAACAGGGGCAGTCACAGATACGCAGTATTTT. It yields the protein CASSVYPKTGAVTDTQYF.

Many counts were recorded for this clonotype. This chain links TRBV5-1 with TRBJ2-5, with D perhaps TRBD1 (6 bases). Germline V gives CDR1 SGHRS, CDR2 YFSETQ. Trimming stripped 4 bases from V and 0 bases from J, with 10 bases between. This CDR3 contains 14 residues. CDR3 region: CASSGGQYQETQYF. For the CDR3, the DNA is TGCGCCAGCAGCGGGGGCCAGTACCAAGAGACCCAGTACTTC.

This sequence joins TRBV27 and TRBJ1-3, with TRBD1 matching over 7 bases. V gave up 5 bases and J gave up 2 bases; unmatched junction bases: 3. This CDR3 spans 14 amino acids. Germline V gene lookup returns CDR1 MNHEY and CDR2 SMNVEV (reference sequence). In DNA form, the CDR3 reads TGTGCCAGCAGTCAGGGGGGTCCTGGAAACACCATATATTTT. It specifies CASSQGGPGNTIYF.

This clonotype was seen only a few times. The chain carries TRBV25-1 and TRBJ2-7; TRBD1 agrees at 8 bases. The CDR3 consists of 14 residues. Germline V gene lookup returns CDR1 MGHDK and CDR2 SYGVNS. V lost 5 bases, J lost 4 bases, and 7 bases stayed unmatched. The CDR3 here is CASSTTGVLYEQYF. In nucleotides, the CDR3 is TGTGCCAGCAGTACGACAGGGGTACTTTACGAGCAGTACTTC.

This clonotype occurred many times. The chain joins TRBV5-6 to TRBJ2-6; TRBD1 matches 9 bases. CDR1 is SGHDT, CDR2 YYEEEE, per germline. The CDR3 runs to 17 residues. With 6 bases clipped from V and 6 bases from J, the junction kept 13 bases outside the gene matches. The CDR3 DNA sequence: TGTGCCAGCATCCTACGGGACAGGGCCTTTCTGGCCAACGTCCTGACTTTC. Translating it yields CASILRDRAFLANVLTF.

This clonotype was found many times. CDR3 nucleotide sequence: TGTGCCAGCAGCTTAGCGGACGAGCAGTACTTC. Its translation is CASSLADEQYF. This chain uses TRBV7-9 with TRBJ2-7; D uncertain. Deletions cut 0 bases from V and 5 bases from J, with 2 bases between. The V gene's germline CDR1 is SEHNR and CDR2 FQNEAQ (reference sequence). This CDR3 is built from 11 residues.

This clonotype was detected only a few times. This chain links TRBV18 with TRBJ2-1, with D possibly being TRBD2 (6 bases). The V gene lost 8 bases and the J gene lost 2 bases, with 25 bases spanning the gap. The CDR3 has 18 amino acids. Germline V gives CDR1 KGHSH, CDR2 LQKENI. The CDR3 here is CASRDNTSPGAPYNEQFF. CDR3 nucleotide sequence: TGTGCCAGCCGCGACAATACTAGCCCGGGCGCACCCTACAATGAGCAGTTCTTC.

This clonotype was seen more than once but under ten times. The chain uses TRBV19 and TRBJ2-2, with TRBD2 matching over 10 bases. The ends lost 7 bases at V and 4 bases at J; junction bases unmatched: 9. The germline gives CDR1 LNHDA, CDR2 SQIVND (reference sequence). This CDR3 has 16 amino acids. CDR3: CASTGLAVLSTGELFF. For the CDR3, the DNA is TGTGCCAGTACTGGACTAGCGGTTCTCTCCACCGGGGAGCTGTTTTTT.

This chain uses TRBV7-9 with TRBJ2-7; TRBD1 matches 9 bases. The ends lost 1 base at V and 1 base at J; junction bases unmatched: 5. The CDR3 totals 16 residues. Germline loops: CDR1 SEHNR, CDR2 FQNEAQ (reference sequence). The CDR3 nucleotides read TGTGCCAGCAGCTTAGTGTTAGGACAGGGGTCCTACGAGCAGTACTTC. Its protein is CASSLVLGQGSYEQYF.

This clonotype was counted between two and nine times. This chain connects TRBV29-1 to TRBJ2-1; D tentatively fits TRBD1 or TRBD2 (5 bases each). Trimming shortened V by 8 bases and J by 2 bases, and 13 bases separated the two germline ends. The CDR3 totals 13 residues. The germline gives CDR1 SQVTM, CDR2 ANQGSEA. The chain's CDR3 is CSSKGRTYNEQFF. CDR3 sequence (DNA): TGCAGCTCCAAGGGACGGACCTACAATGAGCAGTTCTTC.

The table lists this clonotype with a few counts. The chain is built from TRBV6-4 and TRBJ2-2; TRBD2 might be the D (5 bases). CDR3 length equals 14 residues. Looked up from germline, CDR1 is MRHNA and CDR2 is SNTAGT. Trimming pared 3 bases from V and 4 bases from J, leaving 9 bases between. The CDR3 here is CASSELVGTGELFF. The CDR3 DNA sequence: TGTGCCAGCAGTGAACTAGTAGGCACCGGGGAGCTGTTTTTT.

This clonotype was seen a few times. The chain recombines TRBV7-2 with TRBJ2-7; 7 bases are a match to TRBD2. The J segment lost 7 bases and the V segment lost 1 base, leaving 7 bases of the junction unmatched. The CDR3 runs 14 residues. Germline V gene lookup returns CDR1 SGHTA and CDR2 FQGNSA. This CDR3 is CASSLGGGRGEQYF. The CDR3 region has the DNA TGTGCCAGCAGCTTAGGGGGGGGTCGGGGGGAGCAGTACTTC.

This clonotype came up many times. The chain recombines TRBV27 with TRBJ1-1, with TRBD1 as a possible D gene (6 bases). V lost 6 bases and J lost 1, with 27 bases in between. Germline CDR1 and CDR2: MNHEY and SMNVEV (reference sequence). This CDR3 comprises 19 residues. CDR3 sequence: CASSPKGRGAGARNTEAFF. The CDR3 coding sequence is TGTGCCAGCAGCCCTAAAGGGCGGGGTGCGGGGGCGAGGAACACTGAAGCTTTCTTT.

V and J are TRBV6-5 and TRBJ2-1; D is possibly TRBD2 (6 bases). V lost 0 bases and J 4 bases, leaving 10 bases between the germline ends. Germline V gene lookup returns CDR1 MNHEY and CDR2 SVGAGI. This CDR3 comprises 15 residues. The CDR3 protein is CASSYSEGAYNEQFF. CDR3 sequence (DNA): TGTGCCAGCAGTTACTCGGAGGGAGCGTACAATGAGCAGTTCTTC.

The chain carries TRBV7-8 and TRBJ2-1, with D hard to call. Trimming removed 4 bases from V and 9 bases from J, with 7 bases in between. From germline, CDR1 is SGHVS and CDR2 FQNEAQ. CDR3 length: 11 amino acids. CDR3: CASSSPPEQFF. In DNA form, the CDR3 reads TGTGCCAGCAGCTCCCCGCCTGAGCAGTTCTTC.

This clonotype has a handful of counts. The chain carries TRBV24-1 and TRBJ1-2; perhaps TRBD1 as D (5 bases). CDR1 and CDR2 (germline): KGHDR, SFDVKD. This CDR3 contains 14 residues. V was shortened by 4 bases and J by 3 bases, with 11 bases between the two germline ends. CDR3 in DNA: TGTGCCACCAGTGAAGAAGGGGACTACTATGGCTACACCTTC. Translation: CATSEEGDYYGYTF.